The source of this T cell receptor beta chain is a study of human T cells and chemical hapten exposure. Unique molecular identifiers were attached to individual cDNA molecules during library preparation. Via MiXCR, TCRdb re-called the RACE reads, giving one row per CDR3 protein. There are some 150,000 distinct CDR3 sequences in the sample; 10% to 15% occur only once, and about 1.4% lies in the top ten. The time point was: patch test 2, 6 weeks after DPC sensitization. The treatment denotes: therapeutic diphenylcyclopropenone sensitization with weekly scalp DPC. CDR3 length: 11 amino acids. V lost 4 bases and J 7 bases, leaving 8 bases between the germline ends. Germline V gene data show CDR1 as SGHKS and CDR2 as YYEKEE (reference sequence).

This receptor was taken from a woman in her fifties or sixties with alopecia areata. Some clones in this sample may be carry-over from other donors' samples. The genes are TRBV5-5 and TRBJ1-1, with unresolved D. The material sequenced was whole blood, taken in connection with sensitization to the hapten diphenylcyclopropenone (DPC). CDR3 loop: CASSKSYEAFF. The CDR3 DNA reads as TGTGCCAGCAGCAAGAGCTATGAAGCTTTCTTT.